These 14 T cell receptor beta chains share one sample of origin, sequenced in a study of spatial heterogeneity in lung cancer. Each CDR3 protein gets one entry after TCRdb re-called the 5' RACE reads with MiXCR. This table holds 35,000 to 45,000 distinct CDR3 sequences, roughly 5.4% found once. Time point reported: sample taken at primary tumor resection. This specimen was PBMCs, taken at surgery. Receptors were obtained from a female donor with early-stage non-small cell lung cancer.

This clonotype has more than one count but fewer than ten. This rearrangement joins TRBV12-3 or TRBV12-4 to TRBJ1-5; TRBD1 is a possible D gene (5 bases). Deletions cut 3 bases from V and 1 base from J, with 10 bases between. This CDR3 comprises 15 residues. For the CDR3, the DNA is TGTGCCAGCAGTTTCAGGGCATCCAGCAATCAGCCCCAGCATTTT. Its protein product is CASSFRASSNQPQHF.

Many counts were recorded for this clonotype. The V gene is TRBV5-1, the J gene TRBJ2-5; 7 nucleotides agree with TRBD2. The V gene end was trimmed by 2 bases and the J gene end by 5 bases; junction bases not matched to a gene: 9. This CDR3 is 15 amino acids long. Germline CDR1 SGHRS, CDR2 YFSETQ. CDR3 DNA sequence: TGCGCCAGCAGCTTAATGAGCGGGGTTGCGGAGACCCAGTACTTC. It yields the protein CASSLMSGVAETQYF.

This clonotype was seen many times. The V and J genes are TRBV5-1 and TRBJ2-7; no firm D call. The CDR3 totals 13 residues. The V gene's germline CDR1 is SGHRS and CDR2 YFSETQ. The ends were cut back, 7 bases at V and 5 bases at J, with 16 bases in the middle. The CDR3 DNA reads TGCGCCAGCGCCCTAGGAGCCCGGGACGAGCAGTACTTC. It specifies CASALGARDEQYF.

The sample holds a few counts of this clonotype. The chain uses TRBV4-2 and TRBJ1-2, with D perhaps matching TRBD1 (6 bases). V lost 0 bases, J lost 4 bases, and 15 bases lay in between. From germline, CDR1 is LGHNA and CDR2 YNFKEQ. CDR3 length: 16 residues. The CDR3 loop reads CASSQDPAGATYGYTF. In DNA, the CDR3 is TGTGCCAGCAGCCAAGATCCGGCAGGGGCCACCTATGGCTACACCTTC.

This clonotype occurred many times. CDR3 residues: CASSNSGRGLTEAFF. CDR3 coding DNA: TGTGCCAGCTCCAATTCGGGAAGGGGGCTCACTGAAGCTTTCTTT. The chain employs TRBV6-5 and TRBJ1-1; 7 bases are shared with TRBD1. Germline lookup yields CDR1 MNHEY and CDR2 SVGAGI. Germline trimming cut 8 bases from V and 4 bases from J; bases unmatched to any gene: 13. The CDR3 has 15 residues.

This clonotype was seen at least ten times. The rearrangement links TRBV14 to TRBJ1-5, with D possibly TRBD1 on 6 matching bases. The CDR3 is made up of 14 amino acids. Germline V gene data show CDR1 as SGHDN and CDR2 as FVKESK. V gave up 3 bases and J gave up 4 bases, with 10 bases separating them. CDR3 loop: CASSQAGENQPQHF. CDR3 DNA sequence: TGTGCCAGCAGCCAGGCAGGGGAGAATCAGCCCCAGCATTTT.

This clonotype was seen repeatedly, ten times or more. V usage is TRBV10-3 and J usage is TRBJ1-1; no firm D call. The CDR3 loop spans 15 amino acids. With 8 bases removed from V and 1 base from J, the gap between germline ends came to 17 bases. The V gene's germline CDR1 is ENHRY and CDR2 SYGVKD. The CDR3 nucleotides read TGTGCCATCGCTCCATCAAGGACTGAGAACACTGAAGCTTTCTTT. Protein product: CAIAPSRTENTEAFF.

This clonotype has just a few counts. The J gene is TRBJ2-1, the V gene TRBV12-3 or TRBV12-4; a weak D match, TRBD2 (6 bases). This CDR3 is built from 16 residues. With 7 bases removed from V and 4 bases from J, the gap between germline ends came to 20 bases. This CDR3 is CASTMYGTSGYNEQFF. Written as DNA, the CDR3 is TGTGCCAGCACAATGTACGGGACCAGCGGGTACAATGAGCAGTTCTTC.

This clonotype was counted at least ten times. The J gene is TRBJ1-2, the V gene TRBV6-2 or TRBV6-3; D perhaps matches TRBD1 (5 bases). Trimming removed 2 bases at V and 6 bases at J, with 13 bases between. This CDR3 region has 14 residues. From germline, CDR1 is MNHEY and CDR2 SVGEGT. CDR3 DNA: TGTGCCAGCAGTTACCAATGGGGCATCGATGGCTACACCTTC. The encoded protein is CASSYQWGIDGYTF.

At least ten counts were recorded for this clonotype. The chain joins TRBV3-1 to TRBJ2-7; possible D gene TRBD1, 8 bases. The germline CDR1 and CDR2 sequences are LGHDT and YNNKEL (reference sequence). V was cut by 4 bases and J by 7 bases, with 23 bases left in between. This CDR3 region has 16 residues. CDR3 loop: CASSPDGWTGRGEQYF. As DNA, the CDR3 is TGTGCCAGCAGCCCCGACGGGTGGACAGGGAGGGGAGAGCAGTACTTC.

This chain uses TRBV5-6 with TRBJ2-5, with 7 bases lining up with TRBD1. The CDR3 consists of 13 residues. V was clipped by 2 bases and J by 3 bases; unmatched bases: 1. Germline lookup yields CDR1 SGHDT and CDR2 YYEEEE. CDR3 nucleotides: TGTGCCAGCAGCTTTGGGACAGAAGAGACCCAGTACTTC. Protein sequence: CASSFGTEETQYF.

Only a few counts were recorded for this clonotype. The rearrangement joins TRBV24-1 to TRBJ1-5; a possible D gene is TRBD1 (5 bases). Germline V lookup: CDR1 KGHDR, CDR2 SFDVKD. The CDR3 extends over 15 amino acids. Trimming removed 4 bases at V and 4 bases at J, with 13 bases between. CDR3 in DNA: TGTGCCACCAGTGAGCCCGACGGGGGGAATCAGCCCCAGCATTTT. Translated, it gives CATSEPDGGNQPQHF.

The chain employs TRBV28 and TRBJ1-2, with a weak D call TRBD1 (6 bases). Germline CDR1 and CDR2: MDHEN and SYDVKM. The V end lost 2 bases, the J end lost 2 bases, and 12 bases lay between the germline ends. The CDR3 spans 15 residues. The CDR3 loop reads CASSLPRGANYGYTF. DNA of the CDR3: TGTGCCAGCAGTTTACCCAGGGGCGCCAACTATGGCTACACCTTC.

The chain joins TRBV12-3 or TRBV12-4 to TRBJ2-7, with a possible D match to TRBD2 (5 bases). V gave up 3 bases and J gave up 2 bases, with 11 bases separating them. This CDR3 comprises 14 residues. CDR3 nucleotide sequence: TGTGCCAGCAGTTTTATCGGGGTCCCCTACGAGCAGTACTTC. It translates to CASSFIGVPYEQYF.